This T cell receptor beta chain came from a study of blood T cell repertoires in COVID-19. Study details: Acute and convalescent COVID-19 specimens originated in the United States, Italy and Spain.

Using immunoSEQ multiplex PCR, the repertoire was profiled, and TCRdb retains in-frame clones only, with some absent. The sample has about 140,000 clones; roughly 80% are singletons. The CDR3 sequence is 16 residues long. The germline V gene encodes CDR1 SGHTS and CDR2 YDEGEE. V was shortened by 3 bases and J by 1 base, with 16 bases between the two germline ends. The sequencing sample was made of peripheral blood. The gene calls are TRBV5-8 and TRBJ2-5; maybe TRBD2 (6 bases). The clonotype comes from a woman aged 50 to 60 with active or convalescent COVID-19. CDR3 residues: CASSSGGAGVQETQYF. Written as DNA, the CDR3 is TGTGCCAGCAGCTCCGGAGGAGCGGGTGTCCAAGAGACCCAGTACTTC.